Presented here are 28 T cell receptor beta chains from one specimen sequenced in a study of blood T cell repertoires in COVID-19. TCRdb keeps only in-frame clones here, not all; method: immunoSEQ multiplex PCR. This sample has about 250,000 clones, with over 80% found just once. Sequencing was performed on peripheral blood. These receptors came from a middle-aged woman who had recovered from COVID-19.

This rearrangement joins TRBV5-4 to TRBJ2-1; 7 bases agree with TRBD1. This CDR3 region has 15 residues. Looked up from germline, CDR1 is SGHNT and CDR2 is YYREEE (reference sequence). V lost 6 bases, J lost 4 bases, and 10 bases stayed unmatched. As DNA, the CDR3 is TGTGCCAGCAAGGTGGACACAGGGGAATACAATGAGCAGTTCTTC. Residues: CASKVDTGEYNEQFF.

The chain joins TRBV5-6 to TRBJ2-5; D is perhaps TRBD1 (6 bases). CDR3 length equals 13 residues. Germline V CDR1 and CDR2: SGHDT, YYEEEE. V was shortened by 2 bases and J by 4 bases, with 9 bases between the two germline ends. The CDR3 region is CASSFTGLETQYF. The CDR3 DNA sequence: TGTGCCAGCAGCTTTACAGGGTTAGAGACCCAGTACTTC.

This clone was found a few times. This chain links TRBV6-6 with TRBJ1-5; possibly TRBD1 for D (6 bases). V lost 6 bases and J lost 0, with 9 bases in between. CDR3 length equals 14 residues. Germline-derived CDR1 and CDR2 are MNHNY and SVGAGI (reference sequence). The CDR3 nucleotides are TGTGCCAGCAGGGACAGTAATAGCAATCAGCCCCAGCATTTT. It yields the protein CASRDSNSNQPQHF.

This sequence joins TRBV18 and TRBJ1-6; 10 bases line up with TRBD1. V trimming: 2 bases; J trimming: 14 bases; junction bases outside the gene matches: 3. The CDR3 has 13 amino acids. The germline CDR1 and CDR2 sequences are KGHSH and LQKENI. CDR3 sequence (DNA): TGTGCCAGCTCACCAACGGACAGGGGGACCCTCCACTTT. Protein sequence: CASSPTDRGTLHF.

The rearrangement uses TRBV10-3 and TRBJ1-5, with D unresolved. From germline, CDR1 is ENHRY and CDR2 SYGVKD. The V and J ends lost 4 bases and 0 bases respectively, with 7 bases between them. The CDR3 is 14 amino acids. This chain's CDR3 is CAISVGSSNQPQHF. The CDR3, as DNA: TGTGCCATCAGTGTTGGCAGTAGCAATCAGCCCCAGCATTTT.

The chain has TRBV28 and TRBJ1-1; D is ambiguous. Germline V gene data show CDR1 as MDHEN and CDR2 as SYDVKM. The germline V and J ends were trimmed by 1 base and 1 base, with 7 bases remaining between them. CDR3 length equals 14 residues. The CDR3 reads CASSLYSRNTEAFF. CDR3 sequence (DNA): TGTGCCAGCAGTTTATACTCTCGGAACACTGAAGCTTTCTTT.

V and J are TRBV5-6 and TRBJ1-2; 7 positions agree with TRBD1. CDR3 length: 17 residues. The junction had 11 bases not matched to a gene; V was cut back by 0 bases and J by 3 bases. The V gene's germline CDR1 is SGHDT and CDR2 YYEEEE. DNA of the CDR3: TGTGCCAGCAGCTTGGGACCGGGACAGCTTCCTCACTATGGCTACACCTTC. It codes for CASSLGPGQLPHYGYTF. The full variable domain, completed using reference TRBV5-6 and TRBJ1-2, is DAGVTQSPTHLIKTRGQQVTLRCSPKSGHDTVSWYQQALGQGPQFIFQYYEEEERQRGNFPDRFSGHQFPNYSSELNVNALLLGDSALYLCASSLGPGQLPHYGYTFGSGTRLTVV.

This chain joins TRBV6-1 and TRBJ1-2, with D tentatively TRBD1 (6 bases). Germline CDR1 reads MNHNS; CDR2 reads SASEGT. V dropped 3 bases and J dropped 7 bases, with 12 bases sitting between them. The CDR3 extends over 13 amino acids. In DNA, the CDR3 is TGTGCCAGCAGTGATACAGGGATGGGTGGCTACACCTTC. This translates into CASSDTGMGGYTF.

The chain couples TRBV3-1 (or the pseudogene TRBV3-2) to TRBJ1-2; D not certain. CDR3 length: 13 residues. CDR1 LGHDT and CDR2 YNNKEL come from the germline V gene (reference sequence). The V and J ends lost 0 bases and 8 bases respectively, with 10 bases between them. The CDR3 region is CASSQDFYRGYTF. The DNA of the CDR3 is TGTGCCAGCAGCCAAGATTTCTATCGCGGCTACACCTTC.

This clone came up once. This chain connects TRBV19 to TRBJ1-5; 8 bases line up with TRBD1. CDR1 LNHDA and CDR2 SQIVND come from the germline V gene (reference sequence). This CDR3 comprises 16 residues. J lost 2 bases, V lost 4 bases, and 7 bases had no gene match. CDR3 DNA sequence: TGTGCCAGTAGTAGAGGACAGGGTTTTGGCAATCAGCCCCAGCATTTT. It is translated as CASSRGQGFGNQPQHF.

V is TRBV19 and J is TRBJ1-1; D remains unclear. Germline V lookup: CDR1 LNHDA, CDR2 SQIVND (reference sequence). CDR3 length equals 14 residues. V was clipped by 5 bases and J by 2 bases, with 12 bases between them. In DNA, the CDR3 is TGTGCCAGTAGTGCAAGCCCGATCAACACTGAAGCTTTCTTT. It translates to CASSASPINTEAFF.

The chain has TRBV5-5 and TRBJ1-6, with D perhaps TRBD1 (5 bases). CDR1 is SGHKS, CDR2 YYEKEE, per germline (reference sequence). Trimming shortened V by 0 bases and J by 7 bases, and 11 bases separated the two germline ends. The CDR3 sequence is 15 residues long. This chain's CDR3 is CASSLGRGRNSPLHF. The CDR3 bases are TGTGCCAGCAGCTTGGGAAGGGGTCGAAATTCACCCCTCCACTTT. Complete variable domain (other parts from reference TRBV5-5 and TRBJ1-6): DAGVTQSPTHLIKTRGQQVTLRCSPISGHKSVSWYQQVLGQGPQFIFQYYEKEERGRGNFPDRFSARQFPNYSSELNVNALLLGDSALYLCASSLGRGRNSPLHFGNGTRLTVT.

V usage is TRBV28 and J usage is TRBJ1-2; D gene uncertain. V gave up 2 bases and J gave up 3 bases, with 7 bases separating them. The germline V gene has CDR1 MDHEN and CDR2 SYDVKM. This CDR3 is 13 amino acids long. DNA of the CDR3: TGTGCCAGCAGTTTACCCAGATACTATGGCTACACCTTC. Translated: CASSLPRYYGYTF.

This chain links TRBV6-4 with TRBJ2-7; 10 nucleotides align to TRBD1. Losses at the gene ends were 4 bases for V and 5 bases for J; bases not matched to a gene: 14. Germline CDR1 MRHNA, CDR2 SNTAGT. CDR3 length: 17 residues. The CDR3 nucleotides are TGTGCCAGCAGTGCCCAAGGCCGGGACAGGGGATTCGACGAGCAGTACTTC. It codes for CASSAQGRDRGFDEQYF.

The chain uses TRBV28 and TRBJ1-5, with D possibly TRBD1 on 5 matching bases. Deletions cut 6 bases from V and 5 bases from J, with 17 bases between. Per germline, CDR1 MDHEN and CDR2 SYDVKM. CDR3 length: 15 residues. CDR3 protein: CASRIGAGNDQPQHF. As DNA, the CDR3 is TGTGCCAGCAGGATAGGGGCGGGAAACGATCAGCCCCAGCATTTT.

CDR3 loop: CASSDGGYNEQFF. The CDR3 bases are TGTGCCAGTAGTGACGGGGGGTACAATGAGCAGTTCTTC. This sequence joins TRBV19 and TRBJ2-1; 7 bases fit TRBD2. The J segment lost 4 bases and the V segment lost 5 bases, leaving 2 bases of the junction unmatched. The CDR3 loop spans 13 amino acids. CDR1 and CDR2 from the germline V gene are LNHDA and SQIVND (reference sequence).

The chain has TRBV6-6 and TRBJ2-7; D is unclear. Germline assignment: CDR1 MNHNY and CDR2 SVGAGI (reference sequence). Deletions cut 2 bases from V and 2 bases from J, with 13 bases between. The CDR3 runs to 15 residues. In DNA form, the CDR3 reads TGTGCCAGCAGTTACCCCGGGTCAGCCACCTACGAGCAGTACTTC. Protein sequence: CASSYPGSATYEQYF.

This chain joins TRBV20-1 and TRBJ1-2, with 8 nucleotides matching TRBD1. Germline assignment: CDR1 DFQATT and CDR2 SNEGSKA (reference sequence). The trim removed 6 bases at V and 9 bases at J, leaving 6 bases unmatched. CDR3 length: 11 amino acids. CDR3 in amino acids: CSALQGVSYTF. The CDR3 DNA is TGCAGTGCCCTACAGGGGGTGAGCTACACCTTC.

CDR3 amino acids: CASSPPSSGQGYADTQYF. CDR3 coding DNA: TGTGCCAGCTCACCACCGTCTTCGGGACAGGGATACGCAGATACGCAGTATTTT. The chain joins TRBV18 to TRBJ2-3, with 9 bases that match TRBD1. Germline CDR1 KGHSH, CDR2 LQKENI. CDR3 size: 18 residues. With V trimmed by 0 bases and J by 4 bases, 11 bases remained unmatched.

The CDR3 DNA is TGTGCCAGCAGCCCTCGGAACTATGGCTACACCTTC. Encoded protein: CASSPRNYGYTF. The rearrangement uses TRBV7-2 and TRBJ1-2; D call uncertain. The V and J ends lost 5 bases and 2 bases respectively, with 6 bases between them. Germline V CDR1 and CDR2: SGHTA, FQGNSA. The CDR3 totals 12 residues.

V is TRBV25-1 and J is TRBJ1-4, with no clear D. Germline V gene sequence: CDR1 MGHDK, CDR2 SYGVNS. The CDR3 length is 14 residues. Between the trimmed V and J ends, which lost 4 bases and 5 bases, there was a span of 11 bases. CDR3 sequence reads: CASSAYSTNEKLFF. In DNA, the CDR3 is TGTGCCAGCAGTGCTTACAGTACCAATGAAAAACTGTTTTTT.

The rearrangement uses TRBV28 and TRBJ2-3, with D maybe TRBD1 (5 bases). Germline values: CDR1 MDHEN, CDR2 SYDVKM. V shed 7 bases and J shed 0 bases, with 14 bases lying between them. The CDR3 has 15 amino acids. CDR3 in DNA: TGTGCCAGCATGACAGCCGCAACTAGCACAGATACGCAGTATTTT. Translating it yields CASMTAATSTDTQYF.

The CDR3 DNA reads as TGTGCCTGGACGGGGGGCTTGGGGTATGGCTACACCTTC. Residues: CAWTGGLGYGYTF. This sequence joins TRBV30 and TRBJ1-2; the D gene is possibly TRBD1 (6 bases). Per the germline V gene, CDR1 is GTSNPN and CDR2 is SVGIG (reference sequence). This CDR3 has 13 residues. Between the trimmed V and J ends, which lost 4 bases and 5 bases, there was a span of 14 bases. The variable domain in full, completed from reference TRBV30 and TRBJ1-2, reads SQTIHQWPATLVQPVGSPLSLECTVEGTSNPNLYWYRQAAGRGLQLLFYSVGIGQISSEVPQNLSASRPQDRQFILSSKKLLLSDSGFYLCAWTGGLGYGYTFGSGTRLTVV.

The rearrangement joins TRBV7-2 to TRBJ1-5; D unclear. There are 14 residues in the CDR3. Germline V gives CDR1 SGHTA, CDR2 FQGNSA. V dropped 5 bases and J dropped 4 bases, with 12 bases sitting between them. The CDR3 DNA sequence: TGTGCCAGCAGCCACCCCGGCAGGAATCAGCCCCAGCATTTT. The encoded protein is CASSHPGRNQPQHF.

The gene calls are TRBV6-5 and TRBJ2-2; a possible D gene is TRBD1 (6 bases). The V end was cut by 6 bases, the J end by 6 bases, with 14 bases between. The CDR3 has 14 residues. The germline V gene has CDR1 MNHEY and CDR2 SVGAGI. The CDR3 loop is CASSSGVQAGELFF. The DNA for the CDR3 is TGTGCCAGCAGCTCAGGGGTGCAAGCCGGGGAGCTGTTTTTT.

The V gene is TRBV5-1, the J gene TRBJ2-7, with 9 bases lining up with TRBD1. Per germline, CDR1 SGHRS and CDR2 YFSETQ. With 5 bases clipped from V and 12 bases from J, the junction kept 12 bases outside the gene matches. The CDR3 is 13 amino acids. The CDR3 protein is CASSPGQGSSPYF. In nucleotides, the CDR3 is TGCGCCAGCAGTCCAGGACAGGGGTCAAGTCCGTACTTC.

V gene TRBV10-1 combines with J gene TRBJ2-5, with 9 bases lining up with TRBD2. V was clipped by 5 bases and J by 7 bases; unmatched bases: 5. CDR1 WNHNN and CDR2 SYGVQD come from the germline V gene (reference sequence). The CDR3 contains 13 residues. Written as DNA, the CDR3 is TGCGCCAGCAGTCCGGGACTAGCCGGGACCCAGTACTTC. It specifies CASSPGLAGTQYF.

CDR3 sequence reads: CASSSSGLQPQHF. CDR3 bases: TGTGCCAGCAGTTCTTCAGGGTTGCAGCCCCAGCATTTT. V and J are TRBV28 and TRBJ1-5; a possible D gene is TRBD1 (5 bases). The CDR3 sequence is 13 residues long. CDR1 and CDR2 from the germline V gene are MDHEN and SYDVKM. V dropped 4 bases and J dropped 7 bases, with 11 bases sitting between them.